A single sample gave rise to the 10 T cell receptor beta chains below, sequenced in a study of shared clonotypes between healthy human individuals (dated by TCRdb to 2018 to 2021). Libraries were built with the immunoSEQ multiplex PCR assay. TCRdb limited this immuneACCESS table to in-frame rearrangements with V and J called. A share of clones is missing; checked studies link under half to unresolved V genes, and the rest is unexplained. Counted in this sample were about 1.5 million clones; 95% to 97% of them appeared once. The top ten hold about 1% of the sample. Sequencing was performed on naive CD4+ T cells sorted from blood. This specimen's cell subset or site label, per the study, means: CD45RA+ positively selected. These receptors all stem from a man aged 25-45 years in good health.

This clone has just a few counts. The rearrangement links TRBV7-9 to TRBJ2-3, with TRBD1 matching over 9 bases. Germline V lookup: CDR1 SEHNR, CDR2 FQNEAQ (reference sequence). V lost 5 bases, J lost 6 bases, and 6 bases stayed unmatched. CDR3 length: 14 amino acids. CDR3 nucleotide sequence: TGTGCCAGCAGCGCGGGACAGGGTTCGGATACGCAGTATTTT. Its translation is CASSAGQGSDTQYF.

This clone was seen only a few times. The rearrangement uses TRBV30 and TRBJ1-2, with D unclear. The ends were cut back, 6 bases at V and 4 bases at J, with 0 bases in the middle. The germline V gene has CDR1 GTSNPN and CDR2 SVGIG (reference sequence). The CDR3 totals 8 residues. In nucleotides, the CDR3 is TGTGCCTGCTATGGCTACACCTTC. Amino acids: CACYGYTF.

The V gene is TRBV11-2, the J gene TRBJ2-4, with D unresolved. CDR3 length equals 15 residues. Trimming shortened V by 5 bases and J by 1 base, and 12 bases separated the two germline ends. Germline V gene data show CDR1 as SGHAT and CDR2 as FQNNGV. DNA for the CDR3: TGTGCCAGCAGCCCAAGGCGTCATGCCAAAAACATTCAGTACTTC. This sequence encodes CASSPRRHAKNIQYF.

This sequence joins TRBV11-1 and TRBJ2-4; D unclear. Per the germline V gene, CDR1 is SGHAT and CDR2 is FQDESV (reference sequence). The CDR3 extends over 16 amino acids. V lost 1 base and J 3 bases, leaving 13 bases between the germline ends. The CDR3 protein is CASSLGSSTFKNIQYF. In DNA form, the CDR3 reads TGTGCCAGCAGCTTAGGTTCGTCTACCTTCAAAAACATTCAGTACTTC. Based on the CDR3 plus reference TRBV11-1 and TRBJ2-4, the full variable domain is EAEVAQSPRYKITEKSQAVAFWCDPISGHATLYWYRQILGQGPELLVQFQDESVVDDSQLPKDRFSAERLKGVDSTLKIQPAELGDSAMYLCASSLGSSTFKNIQYFGAGTRLSVL.

The chain carries TRBV9 and TRBJ2-1; D gene uncertain. The CDR3 extends over 14 amino acids. Per the germline V gene, CDR1 is SGDLS and CDR2 is YYNGEE. Trimming cost V 4 bases and J 6 bases, with 14 bases left between them. DNA of the CDR3: TGTGCCAGCAGCCGTACCACCACTTCCAATGAGCAGTTCTTC. This codes for CASSRTTTSNEQFF.

The genes are TRBV4-1 and TRBJ1-2; D is unresolved. Per the germline V gene, CDR1 is MGHRA and CDR2 is YSYEKL. V was trimmed by 1 base and J by 2 bases, leaving 14 bases between them. The CDR3 consists of 16 residues. CDR3: CASSQAGTAGNYGYTF. CDR3 DNA sequence: TGCGCCAGCAGCCAAGCGGGAACCGCGGGGAACTATGGCTACACCTTC.

The rearrangement joins TRBV4-3 to TRBJ2-7; the match to TRBD1 covers 7 bases. V lost 0 bases to trimming and J lost 3 bases; unmatched junction nucleotides: 11. Germline loops: CDR1 LGHNA, CDR2 YSLEER. This CDR3 contains 17 residues. CDR3 region: CASSQDRLRDRGYEQYF. The CDR3 DNA reads as TGCGCCAGCAGCCAAGATCGCCTCCGGGACAGAGGCTACGAGCAGTACTTC.

CDR3: CASSLGGLAGGSSYNEQFF. For the CDR3, the DNA is TGTGCCAGCAGCTTAGGGGGTCTAGCGGGAGGGAGCTCCTACAATGAGCAGTTCTTC. The chain has TRBV11-2 and TRBJ2-1; 12 bases are a match to TRBD2. The CDR3 length is 19 residues. Trimming cost V 1 base and J 0 bases; bases outside gene matches: 7. Germline V gives CDR1 SGHAT, CDR2 FQNNGV.

This chain links TRBV2 with TRBJ2-7; 7 bases fit TRBD2. This CDR3 has 15 residues. Trimming took 2 bases from V and 0 from J; bases not matched to a gene: 4. Germline CDR1 and CDR2: SNHLY and FYNNEI. The CDR3 region has the DNA TGTGCCAGCAGTGAAAGTCTAGCGGTCTCCTACGAGCAGTACTTC. The encoded protein is CASSESLAVSYEQYF.

This chain connects TRBV11-2 to TRBJ2-5, with TRBD1 matching 7 bases. The CDR3 length is 14 residues. Trimming at V came to 1 base and at J to 4 bases, leaving 3 bases not matched to a gene. Germline CDR1 reads SGHAT; CDR2 reads FQNNGV. Here the CDR3 reads CASSLVGGVETQYF. The CDR3 DNA reads TGTGCCAGCAGCTTAGTAGGGGGCGTAGAGACCCAGTACTTC.